A selection of T cell receptor beta chains follows, all from one sample in a study of blood T cell repertoires in COVID-19. The protocol was immunoSEQ multiplex PCR, while the TCRdb copy is restricted to in-frame clones and leaves out a portion. The repertoire consists of approximately 400,000 clones, with approximately 90% occurring once and the leading ten covering about 0.86%. The sample consisted of PBMCs or T cells enriched from blood (not recorded which). Every receptor here comes from a woman in her thirties or forties who had been exposed to COVID-19. CDR3s include the opening cysteine and the closing phenylalanine or tryptophan. D genes are given only for firm matches. Clone size, where shown, is once, few, many, or a class for clones that have expanded.

TRBV7-9	-	-	TRBJ1-1	16	TGTGCCAGCAGCTTAAGGGGAGGGGCTGGGTATACTGAAGCTTTCTTT	CASSLRGGAGYTEAFF
TRBV10-3	-	-	TRBJ1-2	13	TGTGCCATCAGTGGGCAGGGAAACTATGGCTACACCTTC	CAISGQGNYGYTF
TRBV10-2	-	-	TRBJ1-5	14	TGCGCCAGCAGTGATTCGAGTAGCAATCAGCCCCAGCATTTT	CASSDSSSNQPQHF
TRBV15	once	-	TRBJ1-1	15	TGTGCCACCAGCAGAGTGGGAGGGGAGGACACTGAAGCTTTCTTT	CATSRVGGEDTEAFF
TRBV28	-	-	TRBJ1-2	14	TGTGCCAGCACCCCTCGAGACAGGAACTATGGCTACACCTTC	CASTPRDRNYGYTF
TRBV18	few	-	TRBJ2-7	15	TGTGCCAGCTCACCACGGGCAGGGGAAGTCGGCGAGCAGTACTTC	CASSPRAGEVGEQYF
TRBV5-1	-	-	TRBJ1-1	13	TGCGCCAGCTCTCCGGGAAGTAACACTGAAGCTTTCTTT	CASSPGSNTEAFF
TRBV29-1	-	-	TRBJ1-1	11	TGCAGCGTTACTAAGAACACTGAAGCTTTCTTT	CSVTKNTEAFF
TRBV5-1	-	-	TRBJ1-2	17	TGCGCCAGCAAGCTTGGCGGAATAGGGGTCGGTCACTATGGCTACACCTTC	CASKLGGIGVGHYGYTF
TRBV5-5	-	-	TRBJ1-1	14	TGTGCCAGCAGCTTACAGGGATGGGGCACTGAAGCTTTCTTT	CASSLQGWGTEAFF
TRBV30	-	-	TRBJ2-7	17	TGTGCCTGGAGTGTACCTTTTAGTCTAGCGAGACCCTACGAGCAGTACTTC	CAWSVPFSLARPYEQYF
TRBV18	few	-	TRBJ1-2	14	TGTGCCAGCTCACCGTCAACAGGAGACTATGGCTACACCTTC	CASSPSTGDYGYTF
TRBV7-8	-	-	TRBJ2-1	11	TGTGCCAGCACCTTCAGTTCGAAGCAGTTCTTC	CASTFSSKQFF
TRBV7-9	-	-	TRBJ1-3	13	TGTGCCAGCAGCTTAACAGAAGGAAACACCATATATTTT	CASSLTEGNTIYF
TRBV9	-	-	TRBJ2-2	15	TGTGCCAGCAGCCCCCAGCTCAGGGATACCGGGGAGCTGTTTTTT	CASSPQLRDTGELFF
TRBV5-1	-	TRBD2	TRBJ2-2	19	TGCGCCAGCAGCCAAAACCCCGGGACTAGCGGGGGACAAACCGGGGAGCTGTTTTTT	CASSQNPGTSGGQTGELFF
TRBV2	once	-	TRBJ2-3	15	TGTGCCAGCAGTTTTACAGGGCAAAGCACAGATACGCAGTATTTT	CASSFTGQSTDTQYF
TRBV2	-	-	TRBJ2-1	14	TGTGCCAGCAGTGAGAGTAGCTCCTACAATGAGCAGTTCTTC	CASSESSSYNEQFF
TRBV7-9	-	-	TRBJ2-7	13	TGTGCCAGCAGCTTCGGGAGTACTTACGAGCAGTACTTC	CASSFGSTYEQYF
TRBV12-5	-	TRBD1	TRBJ1-4	14	TGTGCTAGTGGCCCCGGGACAGGGTCTGAAAAACTGTTTTTT	CASGPGTGSEKLFF
TRBV30	-	-	TRBJ1-5	13	TGTGCCTGGAGCACCCGGGGCAATCAGCCCCAGCATTTT	CAWSTRGNQPQHF
TRBV18	-	-	TRBJ1-1	13	TGTGCCAGCTCATCTATCAGGGAGGACATGGCTTTCTTT	CASSSIREDMAFF
TRBV7-8	-	-	TRBJ1-5	17	TGTGCCAGCAGCCCCCGGCAGGGTTCGTTGGCGAATCAGCCCCAGCATTTT	CASSPRQGSLANQPQHF
TRBV6-5	-	TRBD1	TRBJ1-1	14	TGTGCCAGCAAAATGACAGGGGTGAACACTGAAGCTTTCTTT	CASKMTGVNTEAFF
TRBV2	-	-	TRBJ1-6	13	TGTGCCAGCAGTGTGCAGCGTAATTCACCCCTCCACTTT	CASSVQRNSPLHF
TRBV6-5	-	TRBD1	TRBJ1-5	13	TGTGCCAGCAGTCGACAGGGGACCCAGCCCCAGCATTTT	CASSRQGTQPQHF
TRBV24-1	-	TRBD1	TRBJ1-2	13	TGTGCCACCAGTGATGACAGGGGATATGGCTACACCTTC	CATSDDRGYGYTF
TRBV2	-	TRBD1	TRBJ1-2	17	TGTGCCAGCAGTGGACGTTTCCGGGCAGGGGGCGACTATGGCTACACCTTC	CASSGRFRAGGDYGYTF
TRBV5-4	-	-	TRBJ1-1	14	TGTGCCAGCAGCTTGAGGCAGGTGGGCACTGAAGCTTTCTTT	CASSLRQVGTEAFF
TRBV7-2	-	-	TRBJ2-7	15	TGTGCCAGCAGTCCACAGGAAGGTCTTTCTTACGAGCAGTACTTC	CASSPQEGLSYEQYF
TRBV24-1	-	TRBD1	TRBJ2-7	13	TGTGCCACCCGACAGGGGGAGACGTACGAGCAGTACTTC	CATRQGETYEQYF
TRBV27	-	TRBD1	TRBJ2-7	14	TGTGCCAGCAGGGGACAGGGGATCGGCGACGAGCAGTACTTC	CASRGQGIGDEQYF
TRBV27	-	TRBD1	TRBJ1-4	15	TGTGCCAGCAGTTTATTAAGGGACAGGGATGAAAAACTGTTTTTT	CASSLLRDRDEKLFF
TRBV5-1	few	TRBD1	TRBJ2-7	14	TGCGCCAGCAGTGATGACAGGGGGGTTCCCGAGCAGTACTTC	CASSDDRGVPEQYF
TRBV3-1/TRBV3-2	-	-	TRBJ1-2	11	TGTGCCAGCAGGACAGGCGGCGGCTACACCTTC	CASRTGGGYTF
TRBV18	-	TRBD2	TRBJ2-5	13	TGTGCCAGCTCACGCGCGGGAGTAGAGACCCAGTACTTC	CASSRAGVETQYF
TRBV27	many	TRBD1	TRBJ2-7	13	TGTGCCAGCAGCTGGACAGGCTCCTACGAGCAGTACTTC	CASSWTGSYEQYF
TRBV6-5	-	-	TRBJ2-2	14	TGTGCCAGCAGTTACTCGAGGGGGACCCGGGAGCTGTTTTTT	CASSYSRGTRELFF
TRBV11-2	-	-	TRBJ1-2	16	TGTGCCAGCAGCTTCGACGGACAAACCTTGAACTATGGCTACACCTTC	CASSFDGQTLNYGYTF